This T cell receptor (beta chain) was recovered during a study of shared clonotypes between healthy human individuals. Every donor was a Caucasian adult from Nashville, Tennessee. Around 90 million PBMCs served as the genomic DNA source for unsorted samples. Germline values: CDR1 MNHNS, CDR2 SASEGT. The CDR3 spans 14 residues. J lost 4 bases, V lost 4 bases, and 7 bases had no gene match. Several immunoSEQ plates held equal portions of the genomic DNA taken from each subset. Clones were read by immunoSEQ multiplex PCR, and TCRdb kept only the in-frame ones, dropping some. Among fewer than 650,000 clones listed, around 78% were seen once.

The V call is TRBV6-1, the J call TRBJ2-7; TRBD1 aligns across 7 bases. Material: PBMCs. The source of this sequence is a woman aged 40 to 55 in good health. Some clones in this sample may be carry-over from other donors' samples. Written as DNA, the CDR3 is TGTGCCAGCAGTGCTCACAGGGGTTCGTACGAGCAGTACTTC. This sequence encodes CASSAHRGSYEQYF.